A selection of T cell receptor beta chains follows, all from one sample in a study of T cell repertoires in cytomegalovirus infection. TCRdb reanalysed the reads using MiXCR and keeps one entry per CDR3 protein. The sample carries more than 85,000 distinct CDR3 sequences, around 22% recorded once. Material: CD8+ T cells from PBMCs. These receptors originate from a human donor in good health (CMV status not recorded). Some clones in this sample may be carry-over from other donors' samples. Each CDR3 is given with its conserved first and last residue. D genes are given only for firm matches. Rows may omit the clone size; those that give it use once, few, many or a size class.

v_gene: TRBV3-1
j_gene: TRBJ2-2
abundance: -
d_gene: -
CDR3aa: CASSHPSGLATGELFF
CDR3nt: TGTGCCAGCAGCCATCCCTCGGGACTTGCCACCGGGGAGCTGTTTTTT

v_gene: TRBV7-9
j_gene: TRBJ2-7
abundance: few
d_gene: -
CDR3aa: CASSLGAGSSYEQYF
CDR3nt: TGTGCCAGCAGCTTAGGGGCCGGTAGCTCCTACGAGCAGTACTTC

v_gene: TRBV28
j_gene: TRBJ2-7
abundance: -
d_gene: -
CDR3aa: CATRTPPGGASSYEQYF
CDR3nt: TGTGCCACCAGGACACCCCCCGGGGGTGCCTCGTCCTACGAGCAGTACTTC

v_gene: TRBV27
j_gene: TRBJ1-2
abundance: few
d_gene: -
CDR3aa: CASSISAGTPTSVYGYTF
CDR3nt: TGTGCCAGCAGTATCTCGGCCGGGACACCAACTTCGGTATATGGCTACACCTTC

v_gene: TRBV19
j_gene: TRBJ2-5
abundance: -
d_gene: TRBD1
CDR3aa: CASSLFPDREETQYF
CDR3nt: TGTGCCAGTAGTCTTTTCCCGGACAGGGAAGAGACCCAGTACTTC

v_gene: TRBV9
j_gene: TRBJ2-1
abundance: -
d_gene: TRBD1
CDR3aa: CASSTQGARVVNEQFF
CDR3nt: TGTGCCAGCAGTACACAGGGGGCGCGGGTGGTTAATGAGCAGTTCTTC

v_gene: TRBV28
j_gene: TRBJ2-2
abundance: -
d_gene: -
CDR3aa: CASSLYRYTGELFF
CDR3nt: TGTGCCAGCAGTTTATACAGATACACCGGGGAGCTGTTTTTT

v_gene: TRBV7-2
j_gene: TRBJ2-7
abundance: -
d_gene: TRBD2
CDR3aa: CASSQTSGRYEQYF
CDR3nt: TGTGCCAGCAGCCAAACTAGCGGGAGATACGAGCAGTACTTC

v_gene: TRBV10-3
j_gene: TRBJ1-2
abundance: few
d_gene: TRBD1
CDR3aa: CAISEPDRGTGYTF
CDR3nt: TGTGCCATCAGTGAGCCGGACAGGGGGACAGGCTACACCTTC

v_gene: TRBV30
j_gene: TRBJ2-7
abundance: -
d_gene: -
CDR3aa: CAWSVIPVSEQYF
CDR3nt: TGTGCCTGGAGTGTAATTCCGGTAAGCGAGCAGTACTTC

v_gene: TRBV28
j_gene: TRBJ1-1
abundance: many
d_gene: TRBD1
CDR3aa: CASTSPGQGALNTEAFF
CDR3nt: TGTGCCAGCACCTCCCCGGGACAGGGGGCCTTGAACACTGAAGCTTTCTTT

v_gene: TRBV11-1
j_gene: TRBJ1-3
abundance: few
d_gene: -
CDR3aa: CASSLTSGNTIYF
CDR3nt: TGTGCCAGCAGCTTAACCTCTGGAAACACCATATATTTT

v_gene: TRBV5-1
j_gene: TRBJ2-3
abundance: -
d_gene: -
CDR3aa: CASRRSGDRTDTQYF
CDR3nt: TGCGCCAGCCGACGTTCGGGGGACCGCACAGATACGCAGTATTTT

v_gene: TRBV2
j_gene: TRBJ2-3
abundance: few
d_gene: TRBD2
CDR3aa: CASSHTSGERESTDTQYF
CDR3nt: TGTGCCAGCAGCCATACTAGCGGGGAGCGCGAGAGCACAGATACGCAGTATTTT

v_gene: TRBV20-1
j_gene: TRBJ1-5
abundance: few
d_gene: -
CDR3aa: CSARDRGYSNQPQHF
CDR3nt: TGCAGTGCTAGAGATCGGGGGTATAGCAATCAGCCCCAGCATTTT

v_gene: TRBV6-1
j_gene: TRBJ2-3
abundance: many
d_gene: TRBD2
CDR3aa: CASSLAGVIADTQYF
CDR3nt: TGTGCCAGCAGTCTAGCGGGAGTGATTGCAGATACGCAGTATTTT

v_gene: TRBV7-9
j_gene: TRBJ2-7
abundance: few
d_gene: -
CDR3aa: CASSFSLSYEQYF
CDR3nt: TGTGCCAGCAGCTTTAGCTTATCCTACGAGCAGTACTTC

v_gene: TRBV2
j_gene: TRBJ2-7
abundance: -
d_gene: -
CDR3aa: CASLDSSYEQYF
CDR3nt: TGTGCCAGCTTGGATAGCTCCTACGAGCAGTACTTC

v_gene: TRBV20-1
j_gene: TRBJ2-5
abundance: -
d_gene: TRBD1
CDR3aa: CSARSLALLRTGAPEETQYF
CDR3nt: TGCAGTGCTAGATCCCTGGCCCTCTTGCGGACAGGGGCACCGGAGGAGACCCAGTACTTC

v_gene: TRBV5-6
j_gene: TRBJ1-1
abundance: few
d_gene: -
CDR3aa: CASSFSRGVLNTEAFF
CDR3nt: TGTGCCAGCAGCTTTAGTCGGGGGGTTTTGAACACTGAAGCTTTCTTT

v_gene: TRBV7-8
j_gene: TRBJ2-5
abundance: many
d_gene: -
CDR3aa: CASSLARVETQYF
CDR3nt: TGTGCCAGCAGCTTAGCCAGGGTTGAGACCCAGTACTTC

v_gene: TRBV27
j_gene: TRBJ2-7
abundance: many
d_gene: TRBD1
CDR3aa: CASRGQGVYEQYF
CDR3nt: TGTGCCAGCAGAGGACAGGGGGTTTACGAGCAGTACTTC

v_gene: TRBV10-2
j_gene: TRBJ2-3
abundance: many
d_gene: -
CDR3aa: CASSLSSRADTQYF
CDR3nt: TGCGCCAGCAGTCTCTCCTCGAGGGCAGATACGCAGTATTTT

v_gene: TRBV7-9
j_gene: TRBJ2-3
abundance: -
d_gene: -
CDR3aa: CASTLSSTDTQYF
CDR3nt: TGTGCCAGCACTCTGAGCAGCACAGATACGCAGTATTTT

v_gene: TRBV28
j_gene: TRBJ1-1
abundance: few
d_gene: -
CDR3aa: CASRTRNTEAFF
CDR3nt: TGTGCCAGCAGGACCAGGAACACTGAAGCTTTCTTT

v_gene: TRBV6-1
j_gene: TRBJ2-1
abundance: few
d_gene: -
CDR3aa: CASSEATTLEQFF
CDR3nt: TGTGCCAGCAGTGAAGCTACGACCCTTGAGCAGTTCTTC

v_gene: TRBV7-8
j_gene: TRBJ2-1
abundance: once
d_gene: TRBD1
CDR3aa: CASTETGTGNNEQFF
CDR3nt: TGTGCCAGCACCGAGACCGGGACAGGTAACAATGAGCAGTTCTTC

v_gene: TRBV7-2
j_gene: TRBJ1-1
abundance: many
d_gene: -
CDR3aa: CASSLLIGLVEAFF
CDR3nt: TGTGCCAGCAGCTTACTAATCGGCTTGGTCGAAGCTTTCTTT

v_gene: TRBV28
j_gene: TRBJ1-5
abundance: few
d_gene: TRBD1
CDR3aa: CASSLWSGIGGGNQPQHF
CDR3nt: TGTGCCAGCAGTTTATGGAGTGGGATAGGGGGCGGCAATCAGCCCCAGCATTTT

v_gene: TRBV29-1
j_gene: TRBJ2-7
abundance: few
d_gene: TRBD1
CDR3aa: CSVDGQGAREQYF
CDR3nt: TGCAGCGTTGACGGACAGGGGGCGCGGGAGCAGTACTTC

v_gene: TRBV7-2
j_gene: TRBJ2-2
abundance: -
d_gene: TRBD2
CDR3aa: CASSLMAGVGGELFF
CDR3nt: TGTGCCAGCAGCCTTATGGCGGGGGTGGGCGGGGAGCTGTTTTTT

v_gene: TRBV19
j_gene: TRBJ1-2
abundance: few
d_gene: -
CDR3aa: CASSIGATGGYTF
CDR3nt: TGTGCCAGTAGTATTGGAGCAACTGGTGGCTACACCTTC

v_gene: TRBV7-8
j_gene: TRBJ2-3
abundance: many
d_gene: TRBD1
CDR3aa: CASSLDRGYADTQYF
CDR3nt: TGTGCCAGCAGCTTAGACAGGGGGTATGCAGATACGCAGTATTTT